This T cell receptor beta chain was observed in a study of blood T cell repertoires in COVID-19. About the study: Samples came from the United States, Italy and Spain, spanning acute and convalescent COVID-19. T cells, B-cell-depleted T cells, or PBMCs supplied cDNA or gDNA.

The assay was immunoSEQ multiplex PCR, and TCRdb's table has in-frame clones only and misses some. Among tens of thousands of clones listed, 85% to 90% were seen once. In germline, CDR1 is SGHTS, CDR2 YDEGEE. V shed 7 bases and J shed 4 bases, with 17 bases lying between them. The CDR3 sequence is 14 residues long. The rearrangement links TRBV5-8 to TRBJ2-5; a weak D match, TRBD2 (7 bases). This TCR was recovered from an elderly woman with acute or convalescent COVID-19. Sequenced: peripheral blood. The CDR3 loop is CASRLRGGGETQYF. CDR3 nucleotides: TGTGCCAGCCGTCTTAGGGGGGGAGGAGAGACCCAGTACTTC. Using reference TRBV5-8 and TRBJ2-5 for the parts outside the CDR3, the full variable domain is EAGVTQSPTHLIKTRGQQATLRCSPISGHTSVYWYQQALGLGLQFLLWYDEGEERNRGNFPPRFSGRQFPNYSSELNVNALELEDSALYLCASRLRGGGETQYFGPGTRLLVL.